Presented here are 2 T cell receptor beta chains from one specimen sequenced in a study of T cells in Graves' hyperthyroidism and ophthalmopathy. Amplified TCR beta CDR3 regions came from RNA transcripts. TCR CDR3 regions were first amplified by RT-PCR with HTBI primers. A single record per CDR3 protein comes from TCRdb applying MiXCR to the multiplex PCR reads. This sample has under 130,000 distinct CDR3 sequences, with over 45% found just once. Material: blood. The receptors were gathered from a man aged 35 to 55 with Graves' hyperthyroidism.

This clonotype has a count of ten or more. The chain couples TRBV6-2 or TRBV6-3 to TRBJ2-3; 10 bases are shared with TRBD2. The V and J ends lost 8 bases and 2 bases, in that order; junction bases with no gene match: 10. Germline CDR1 reads MNHEY; CDR2 reads SVGEGT. The CDR3 contains 16 residues. Here the CDR3 DNA reads TGTGCCAGCGGCCCTACCGGGACTAGCGACACAGATACGCAGTATTTT. Residues: CASGPTGTSDTDTQYF.

Notes on this clonotype: The CDR3 ends on some other residue instead of the conserved phenylalanine or tryptophan, so this is likely a read error. The chain uses TRBV7-9 and TRBJ2-3; 15 bases match TRBD2. CDR1 is SEHNR, CDR2 FQNEAQ, per germline (reference sequence). The CDR3 totals 18 residues. The CDR3 region is CASSLGTSGRSTADAQYC. The CDR3 region has the DNA TGTGCCAGCAGCCTTGGGACTAGCGGGAGGTCTACCGCAGATGCGCAGTATTGT.